Described below is a single T cell receptor (beta chain) sequence and its context. The antigen is undetermined. This entry comes from a study of shared clonotypes between healthy human individuals. Study-level results: In this cohort, only blood was sampled, and tissue repertoires likely differ.

Produced via immunoSEQ multiplex PCR; TCRdb's table is partial and in-frame only. Of 2 million to 2.5 million clones listed, approximately 93% are singletons. Germline V CDR1 and CDR2: MDHEN, SYDVKM. V was clipped by 2 bases and J by 4 bases; unmatched bases: 13. This CDR3 region has 17 residues. This chain connects TRBV28 to TRBJ1-2; TRBD1 matches at 7 bases. The source material was naive CD4+ T cells from PBMCs. Indicated subset: CD45RA+ positively selected. This TCR derives from a man aged 18 to 35 in good health. Some clones in this sample may be carry-over from other donors' samples. CDR3 region: CASSLGTAPRGIYGYTF. CDR3 DNA: TGTGCCAGCAGTTTAGGGACAGCCCCAAGGGGTATCTATGGCTACACCTTC.